The sequence of this T cell receptor (beta chain) was determined in a study of CD8+CD57+ T cells in acquired aplastic anemia. The CDR3 totals 12 residues. Per the germline V gene, CDR1 is SQVTM and CDR2 is ANQGSEA. V lost 4 bases to trimming and J lost 3 bases, with 9 bases between them. This clonotype was counted at least ten times. Genomic DNA acted as the template from which TCR beta VDJ combination and CDR3 sequence profiling were carried out. TCRdb re-derived calls from the reads in MiXCR, one entry per CDR3 protein. The sample carries just over 400,000 distinct CDR3 sequences, 65% to 80% recorded once.

The clonotype was recovered from a human donor in good health, serving as a control. Sample: sorted CD4+, CD8+, or CD8+CD57+ T cells (not recorded which) from PBMCs. This chain connects TRBV29-1 to TRBJ1-1; D not certain. Written as DNA, the CDR3 is TGCAGCGTTGCTGGTTTTGACACTGAAGCTTTCTTT. Translated, it gives CSVAGFDTEAFF.